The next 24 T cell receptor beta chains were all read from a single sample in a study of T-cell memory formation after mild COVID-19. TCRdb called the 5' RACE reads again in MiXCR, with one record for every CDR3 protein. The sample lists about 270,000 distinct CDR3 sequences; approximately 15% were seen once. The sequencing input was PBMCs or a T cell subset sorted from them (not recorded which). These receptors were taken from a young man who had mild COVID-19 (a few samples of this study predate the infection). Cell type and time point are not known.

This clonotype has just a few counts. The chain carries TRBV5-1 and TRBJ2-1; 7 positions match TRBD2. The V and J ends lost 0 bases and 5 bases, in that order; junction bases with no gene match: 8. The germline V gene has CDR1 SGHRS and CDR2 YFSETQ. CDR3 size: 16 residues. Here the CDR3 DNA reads TGCGCCAGCAGCTTGGCCGCGGAGCGGGGCAACAATGAGCAGTTCTTC. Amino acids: CASSLAAERGNNEQFF.

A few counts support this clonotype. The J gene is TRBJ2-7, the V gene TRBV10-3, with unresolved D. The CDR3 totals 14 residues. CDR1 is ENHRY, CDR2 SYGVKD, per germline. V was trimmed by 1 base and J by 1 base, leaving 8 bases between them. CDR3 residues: CAISEFDGSYEQYV. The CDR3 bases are TGTGCCATCAGTGAGTTTGACGGGTCCTACGAGCAGTACGTC.

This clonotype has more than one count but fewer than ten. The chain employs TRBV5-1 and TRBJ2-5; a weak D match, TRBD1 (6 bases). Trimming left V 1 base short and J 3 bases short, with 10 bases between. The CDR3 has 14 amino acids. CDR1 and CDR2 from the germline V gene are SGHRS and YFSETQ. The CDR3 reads CASSLQGREETQYF. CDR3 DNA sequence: TGCGCCAGCAGCTTGCAGGGGCGCGAAGAGACCCAGTACTTC. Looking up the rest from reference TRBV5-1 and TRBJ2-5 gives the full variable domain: KAGVTQTPRYLIKTRGQQVTLSCSPISGHRSVSWYQQTPGQGLQFLFEYFSETQRNKGNFPGRFSGRQFSNSRSEMNVSTLELGDSALYLCASSLQGREETQYFGPGTRLLVL.

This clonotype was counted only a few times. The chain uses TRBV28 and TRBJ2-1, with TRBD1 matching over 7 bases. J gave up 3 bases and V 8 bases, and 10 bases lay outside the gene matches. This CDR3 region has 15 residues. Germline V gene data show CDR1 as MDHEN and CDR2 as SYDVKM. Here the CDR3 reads CASGLTGPIYNEQFF. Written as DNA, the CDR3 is TGTGCCAGCGGGCTGACAGGGCCGATCTACAATGAGCAGTTCTTC.

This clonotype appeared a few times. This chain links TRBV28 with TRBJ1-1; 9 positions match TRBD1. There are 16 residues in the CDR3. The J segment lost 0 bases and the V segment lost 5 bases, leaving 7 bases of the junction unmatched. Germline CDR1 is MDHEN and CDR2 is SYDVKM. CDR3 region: CASSKWYRGLNTEAFF. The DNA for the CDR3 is TGTGCCAGCAGTAAGTGGTACAGGGGGCTGAACACTGAAGCTTTCTTT.

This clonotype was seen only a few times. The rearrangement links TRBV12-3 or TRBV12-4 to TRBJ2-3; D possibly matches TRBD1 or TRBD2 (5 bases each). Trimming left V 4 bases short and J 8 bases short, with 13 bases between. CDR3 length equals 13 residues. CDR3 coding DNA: TGTGCCAGCAGTTACATAGGGGACGGTACGCAGTATTTT. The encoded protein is CASSYIGDGTQYF.

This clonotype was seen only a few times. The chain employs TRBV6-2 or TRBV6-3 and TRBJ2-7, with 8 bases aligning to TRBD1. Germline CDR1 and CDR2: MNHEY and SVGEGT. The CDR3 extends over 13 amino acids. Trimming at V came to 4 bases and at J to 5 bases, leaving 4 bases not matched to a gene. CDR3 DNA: TGTGCCAGCAGTTCCCTGGACAGGGACGAGCAGTACGTC. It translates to CASSSLDRDEQYV.

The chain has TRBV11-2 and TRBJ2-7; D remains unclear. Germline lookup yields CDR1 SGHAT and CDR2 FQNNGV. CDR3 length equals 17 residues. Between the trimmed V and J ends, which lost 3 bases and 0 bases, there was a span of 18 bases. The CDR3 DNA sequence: TGTGCCAGCAGCTTTAGTACCCTGGACGGAAACTCCTACGAGCAGTACTTC. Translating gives CASSFSTLDGNSYEQYF.

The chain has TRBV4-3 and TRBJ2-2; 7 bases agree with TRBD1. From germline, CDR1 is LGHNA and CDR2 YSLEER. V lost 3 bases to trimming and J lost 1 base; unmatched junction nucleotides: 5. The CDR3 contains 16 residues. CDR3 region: CASSQTDRVNTGELFF. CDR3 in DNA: TGCGCCAGCAGCCAGACAGACAGGGTGAACACCGGGGAGCTGTTTTTT.

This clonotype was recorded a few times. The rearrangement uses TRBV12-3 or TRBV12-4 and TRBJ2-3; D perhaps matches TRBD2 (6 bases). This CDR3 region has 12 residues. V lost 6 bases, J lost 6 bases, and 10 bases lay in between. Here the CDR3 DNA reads TGTGCCAGCAGCTCTCGGGGGGATACGCAGTATTTT. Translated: CASSSRGDTQYF.

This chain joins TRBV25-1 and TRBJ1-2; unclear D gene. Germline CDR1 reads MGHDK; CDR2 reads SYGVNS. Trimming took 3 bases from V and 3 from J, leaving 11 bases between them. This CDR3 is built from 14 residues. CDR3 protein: CASSDSPLYYGYTF. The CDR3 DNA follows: TGTGCCAGCAGTGACTCCCCTCTCTACTATGGCTACACCTTC.

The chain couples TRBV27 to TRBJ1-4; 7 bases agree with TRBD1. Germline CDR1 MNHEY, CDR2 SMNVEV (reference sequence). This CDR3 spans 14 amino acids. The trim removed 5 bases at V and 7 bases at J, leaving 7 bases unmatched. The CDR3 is CASSDRDSGEKLFF. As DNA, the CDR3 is TGTGCCAGCAGTGATCGGGACAGCGGTGAAAAACTGTTTTTT.

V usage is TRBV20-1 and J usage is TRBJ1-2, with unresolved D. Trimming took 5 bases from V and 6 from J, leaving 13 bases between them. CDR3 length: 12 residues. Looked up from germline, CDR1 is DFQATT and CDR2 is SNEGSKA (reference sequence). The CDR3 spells CSAVGNMDGYTF. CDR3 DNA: TGCAGTGCTGTAGGGAATATGGATGGCTACACCTTC.

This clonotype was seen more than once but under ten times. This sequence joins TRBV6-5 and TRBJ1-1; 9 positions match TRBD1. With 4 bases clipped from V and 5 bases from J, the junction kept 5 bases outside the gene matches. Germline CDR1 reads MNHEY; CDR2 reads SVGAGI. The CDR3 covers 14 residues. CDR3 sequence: CASSSGTGLTEAFF. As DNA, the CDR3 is TGTGCCAGCAGTTCCGGGACAGGGCTAACTGAAGCTTTCTTT.

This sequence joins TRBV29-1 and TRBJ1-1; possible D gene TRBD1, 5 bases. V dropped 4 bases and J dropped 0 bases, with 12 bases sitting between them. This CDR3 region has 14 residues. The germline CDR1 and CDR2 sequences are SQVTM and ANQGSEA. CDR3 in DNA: TGCAGCGTTGGTATACAGGAAATGAACACTGAAGCTTTCTTT. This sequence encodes CSVGIQEMNTEAFF.

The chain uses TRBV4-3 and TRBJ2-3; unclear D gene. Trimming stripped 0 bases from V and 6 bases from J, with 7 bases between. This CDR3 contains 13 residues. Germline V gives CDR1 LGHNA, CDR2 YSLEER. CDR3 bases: TGCGCCAGCAGCCAAGATTTCGGGGATACGCAGTATTTT. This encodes CASSQDFGDTQYF.

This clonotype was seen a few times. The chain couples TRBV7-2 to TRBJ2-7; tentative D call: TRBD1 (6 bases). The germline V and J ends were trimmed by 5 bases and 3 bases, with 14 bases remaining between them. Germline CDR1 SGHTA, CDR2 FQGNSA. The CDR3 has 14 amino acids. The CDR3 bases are TGTGCCAGCAGCGACCCGGGACATGTCTACGAGCAGTACTTC. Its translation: CASSDPGHVYEQYF.

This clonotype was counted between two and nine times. The CDR3 sequence is CASSYWDRESSGNTIYF. CDR3 sequence (DNA): TGTGCCAGCAGTTATTGGGACCGCGAAAGCTCTGGAAACACCATATATTTT. This chain connects TRBV6-2 or TRBV6-3 to TRBJ1-3, with a tentative D call TRBD1 (5 bases). The CDR3 is 17 amino acids. Germline V gene data show CDR1 as MNHEY and CDR2 as SVGEGT. With 3 bases removed from V and 0 bases from J, the gap between germline ends came to 15 bases.

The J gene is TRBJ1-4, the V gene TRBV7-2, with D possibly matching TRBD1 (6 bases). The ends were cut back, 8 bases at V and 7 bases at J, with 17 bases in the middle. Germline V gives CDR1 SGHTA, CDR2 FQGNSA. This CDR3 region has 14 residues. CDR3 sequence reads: CASARGRVAEKLFF. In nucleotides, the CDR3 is TGTGCCAGCGCAAGGGGGAGGGTGGCTGAAAAACTGTTTTTT.

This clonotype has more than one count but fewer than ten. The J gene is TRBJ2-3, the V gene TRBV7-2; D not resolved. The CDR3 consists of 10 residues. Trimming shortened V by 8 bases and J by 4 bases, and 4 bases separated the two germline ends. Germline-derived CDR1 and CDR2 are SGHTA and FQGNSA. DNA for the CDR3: TGTGCCAGCCTATCAGATACGCAGTATTTT. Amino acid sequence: CASLSDTQYF.

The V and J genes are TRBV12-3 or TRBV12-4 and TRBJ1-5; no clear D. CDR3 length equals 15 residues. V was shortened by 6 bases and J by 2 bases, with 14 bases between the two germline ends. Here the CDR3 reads CASSLSDGGNQPQHF. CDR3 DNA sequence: TGTGCCAGCAGCCTCAGTGACGGGGGCAATCAGCCCCAGCATTTT.

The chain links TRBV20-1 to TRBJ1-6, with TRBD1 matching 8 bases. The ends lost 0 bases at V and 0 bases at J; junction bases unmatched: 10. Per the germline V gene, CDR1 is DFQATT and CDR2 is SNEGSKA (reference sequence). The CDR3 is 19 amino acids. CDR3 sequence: CSARDLTGDGTSYNSPLHF. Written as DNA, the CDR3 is TGCAGTGCTAGAGACCTGACAGGGGATGGGACCTCCTATAATTCACCCCTCCACTTT.

DNA of the CDR3: TGCAGCGGGCAGGGGAACACCGGGGAGCTGTTTTTT. The encoded protein is CSGQGNTGELFF. V usage is TRBV29-1 and J usage is TRBJ2-2; the D gene is possibly TRBD1 (5 bases). The CDR3 consists of 12 residues. Germline V lookup: CDR1 SQVTM, CDR2 ANQGSEA. V was pared by 7 bases and J by 1 base, with 7 bases between.

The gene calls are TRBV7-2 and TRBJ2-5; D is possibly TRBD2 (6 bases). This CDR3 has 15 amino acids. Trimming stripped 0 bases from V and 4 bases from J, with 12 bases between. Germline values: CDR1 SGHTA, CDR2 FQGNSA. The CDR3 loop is CASSLAARGGETQYF. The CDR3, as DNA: TGTGCCAGCAGCTTAGCAGCGCGGGGAGGAGAGACCCAGTACTTC. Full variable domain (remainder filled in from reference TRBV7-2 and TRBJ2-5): GAGVSQSPSNKVTEKGKDVELRCDPISGHTALYWYRQSLGQGLEFLIYFQGNSAPDKSGLPSDRFSAERTGGSVSTLTIQRTQQEDSAVYLCASSLAARGGETQYFGPGTRLLVL.